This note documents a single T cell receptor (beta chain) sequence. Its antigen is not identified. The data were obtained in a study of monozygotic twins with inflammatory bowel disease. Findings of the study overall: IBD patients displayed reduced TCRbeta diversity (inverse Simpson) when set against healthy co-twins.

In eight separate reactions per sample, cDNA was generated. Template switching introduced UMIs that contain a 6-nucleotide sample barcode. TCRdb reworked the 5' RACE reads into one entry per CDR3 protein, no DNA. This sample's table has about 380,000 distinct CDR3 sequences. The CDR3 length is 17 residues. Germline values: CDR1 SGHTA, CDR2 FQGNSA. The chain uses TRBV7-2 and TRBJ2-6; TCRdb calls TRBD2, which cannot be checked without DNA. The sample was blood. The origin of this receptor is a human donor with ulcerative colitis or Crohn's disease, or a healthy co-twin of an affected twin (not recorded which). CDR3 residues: CASSPTSGTSGANVLTF.